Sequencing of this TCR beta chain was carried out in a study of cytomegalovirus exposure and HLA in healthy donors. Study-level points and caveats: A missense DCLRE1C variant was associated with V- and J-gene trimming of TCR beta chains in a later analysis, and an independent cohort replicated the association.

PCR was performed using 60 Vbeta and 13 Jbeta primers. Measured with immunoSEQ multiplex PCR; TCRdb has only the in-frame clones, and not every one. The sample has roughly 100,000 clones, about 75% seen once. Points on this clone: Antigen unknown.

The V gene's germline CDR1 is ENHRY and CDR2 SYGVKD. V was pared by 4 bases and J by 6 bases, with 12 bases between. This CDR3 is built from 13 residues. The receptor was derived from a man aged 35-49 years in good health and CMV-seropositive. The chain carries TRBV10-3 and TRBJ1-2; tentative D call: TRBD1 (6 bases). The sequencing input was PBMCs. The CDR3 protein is CAISGLGGDGYTF. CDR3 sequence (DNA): TGTGCCATCAGTGGTTTAGGGGGGGATGGCTACACCTTC.